These T cell receptor beta chains were read from a single sample in a study of radiotherapy plus CTLA-4 blockade in lung cancer. Here immunoSEQ multiplex PCR was the method, and the copy in TCRdb shows in-frame clones only, minus some. Here the sample spans 80,000 to 100,000 clones, 88% being singletons. Sequences were derived from peripheral blood, sampled from a patient treated with radiotherapy plus ipilimumab. The source of these receptors is a human donor with non-small cell lung cancer that progressed on radiotherapy plus ipilimumab. Each CDR3 is given with its conserved first and last residue. Each record gives: D gene, V gene, clone size, J gene, CDR3 protein, CDR3 DNA. A D gene is named only where the DNA matches it firmly. Clone size appears in some rows only: once, few, many, or a class for an expanded clone.

TRBD2	TRBV18	NA	TRBJ2-7	CASSLGVAGVVGEQYF	TGTGCCAGCTCCCTGGGGGTAGCGGGAGTCGTTGGGGAGCAGTACTTC
NA	TRBV5-1	NA	TRBJ1-4	CASSLGRSREKLFF	TGCGCCAGCAGCTTAGGGAGATCGAGGGAAAAACTGTTTTTT
NA	TRBV28	NA	TRBJ2-7	CASRDYLYEQYF	TGTGCCAGCAGGGACTATCTTTACGAGCAGTACTTC
TRBD2	TRBV19	few	TRBJ2-3	CASRTGAGPDTQYF	TGTGCCAGTAGAACAGGAGCGGGGCCAGATACGCAGTATTTT
TRBD1	TRBV28	NA	TRBJ2-3	CASSLLGGSQYF	TGTGCCAGCAGTTTATTAGGGGGCTCCCAGTATTTT
NA	TRBV18	NA	TRBJ2-1	CASSPTDSSYNEQFF	TGTGCCAGCTCACCGACAGATAGCTCCTACAATGAGCAGTTCTTC
TRBD2	TRBV18	NA	TRBJ2-1	CASSLAGSYNEQFF	TGTGCCAGCTCACTAGCGGGAAGCTACAATGAGCAGTTCTTC
NA	TRBV5-5	NA	TRBJ2-7	CASSTGPGGNTYEQYF	TGTGCCAGCAGCACTGGTCCGGGGGGCAACACCTACGAGCAGTACTTC
NA	TRBV10-3	once	TRBJ2-2	CAISESTQRGELFF	TGTGCCATCAGTGAGTCGACACAACGCGGGGAGCTGTTTTTT
TRBD2	TRBV19	NA	TRBJ2-2	CASRGGTSGQNTGELFF	TGTGCCTCCCGCGGAGGGACTAGCGGGCAGAACACCGGGGAGCTGTTTTTT
TRBD1	TRBV6-1	NA	TRBJ1-2	CASSGIRGDRGLGYTF	TGTGCCAGCAGTGGTATCCGGGGGGACAGGGGGCTCGGCTACACCTTC
TRBD2	TRBV2	NA	TRBJ2-2	CASRPGTTYTGELFF	TGTGCCAGTAGACCCGGGACTACCTACACCGGGGAGCTGTTTTTT
NA	TRBV11-2	once	TRBJ1-1	CASSPHRAVNTEAFF	TGTGCCAGCAGCCCCCACAGGGCGGTGAACACTGAAGCTTTCTTT
NA	TRBV18	NA	TRBJ2-7	CASSPTSVGVGRRLNEQYF	TGTGCCAGCTCACCAACGTCGGTAGGCGTCGGGCGTCGGCTGAACGAGCAGTACTTC
NA	TRBV5-1	NA	TRBJ2-7	CASSLFRAGEQYF	TGCGCCAGCAGCCTCTTTAGGGCGGGGGAGCAGTACTTC
NA	TRBV6-1	NA	TRBJ2-1	CASIGFGGPYNEQFF	TGTGCCAGCATAGGATTCGGGGGGCCCTACAATGAGCAGTTCTTC